These T cell receptor beta chains were read from a single sample in a study of cytomegalovirus exposure and HLA in healthy donors. TCRdb keeps only in-frame clones here, not all; method: immunoSEQ multiplex PCR. The sample consists of around 260,000 clones, 75% to 85% of them appearing once. Sequencing was done on a sample of PBMCs. Every receptor here comes from a girl aged 2-10 years in good health and CMV-seronegative. Both conserved end residues are part of each CDR3. The order of the fields is J gene, V gene, CDR3 protein.

TRBJ2-1	TRBV6-9	CASSYTSRLAGMSRNEQFF
TRBJ1-4	TRBV4-1	CASSQDSGQGIEKLFF
TRBJ2-1	TRBV7-6	CASSLRGNEQFF
TRBJ2-2	TRBV27	CASSFWTGTTGELFF
TRBJ1-5	TRBV6-5	CASSYYGTGNQPQHF
TRBJ2-2	TRBV10-3	CAISREPNTGELFF
TRBJ2-6	TRBV5-1	CASSFTGLGANVLTF
TRBJ2-1	TRBV9	CASSVVPALGGEQFF
TRBJ1-5	TRBV2	CASSSQGYSNQPQHF
TRBJ2-2	TRBV7-8	CASSLVSLRATLTGELFF
TRBJ1-5	TRBV7-8	CASSLAPAQGDRAQHF
TRBJ1-2	TRBV2	CASSDEGETNYGYTF
TRBJ2-7	TRBV4-1	CASSRQDGTYEQYF
TRBJ1-6	TRBV2	CASSVDSVNSPLHF
TRBJ2-7	TRBV2	CASGGRIEYF
TRBJ2-6	TRBV7-2	CASSQTGGASGANVLTF
TRBJ2-1	TRBV25-1	CASSGVAYNEQFF
TRBJ2-1	TRBV7-9	CASTPKSFYNEQFF
TRBJ1-1	TRBV2	CASSRREVNTEAFF
TRBJ2-1	TRBV28	CASSFARGSLGEQFF
TRBJ2-3	TRBV29-1	CSALRHTGLAASTLGDTQYF
TRBJ1-1	TRBV10-2	CASSESPAGRRNTEAFF
TRBJ2-1	TRBV30	CAWSVQGLEFF
TRBJ1-2	TRBV27	CASSRTTGSYFYGYTF
TRBJ2-2	TRBV9	CASSVMSLAGYTGELFF
TRBJ2-6	TRBV7-9	CASPRTGVVSGANVLTF
TRBJ2-1	TRBV2	CASSEGGQANEQFF
TRBJ2-1	TRBV27	CASRELAIQYNEQFF
TRBJ2-1	TRBV7-2	CASSLTGTKGYNEQFF